The T cell receptor beta chain described here comes from a study of cytomegalovirus exposure and HLA in healthy donors. Study background: The Caucasian-associated ancestry cluster held roughly 78% of a few hundred genotyped donors. General study results and limits: Researchers catalogued over 150 TCR beta chains as cytomegalovirus-associated. Highest at DRB1 and lowest at HLA-C, TCR association rates differed among HLA loci in a later analysis.

Points on this clone: Its antigen is still unknown.

Use of 60 Vbeta and 13 Jbeta primers characterized the PCR. Only in-frame clones appear in the TCRdb table, and some are missing; sequencing was by immunoSEQ multiplex PCR. The sample contains about 75,000 clones, approximately 78% of which appear only once. V was pared by 5 bases and J by 3 bases, with 14 bases of the junction left unmatched. The CDR3 is 16 residues long. Germline CDR1 is GTSNPN and CDR2 is SVGIG (reference sequence). The source is a man between 18 and 29 years old in good health and CMV-seronegative. The rearrangement links TRBV30 to TRBJ2-3, with TRBD2 matching 7 bases. The sequenced sample consisted of PBMCs. The CDR3 spells CAWQLRGVYRTDTQYF. The DNA for the CDR3 is TGTGCCTGGCAGCTCCGGGGGGTTTACCGGACAGATACGCAGTATTTT.